These T cell receptor beta chains were read from a single sample in a study of blood T cell repertoires in COVID-19. Profiled with immunoSEQ multiplex PCR; TCRdb holds only in-frame clones, not every one. The data contain tens of thousands of clones, around 68% of them singletons. The sample was peripheral blood. The receptors come from a woman between 65 and 79 years old with acute or convalescent COVID-19. Each CDR3 is given with its conserved first and last residue. The D gene is left open where the match is weak. A clone size is listed for some rows: how often the clone was seen (once, few, many), or a class if it is expanded.

cdr3_nt cdr3_aa j_call d_call clone_size v_call
TGTGTCAGAAGATCGAGAAAGCGGGAGGCCCAGAGCTCCTACAATGAGCAGTTCTTC CVRRSRKREAQSSYNEQFF TRBJ2-1 - - TRBV7-5
TGTGCCAGCAGTTACCCTCCGGATAGCCTGGAGACCCAGTACTTC CASSYPPDSLETQYF TRBJ2-5 - - TRBV6-2/TRBV6-3
TGTGCCAGCAGTTGGGGCAGGGGAAGCACAGATACGCAGTATTTT CASSWGRGSTDTQYF TRBJ2-3 - - TRBV6-6
TGTGCCATCAGGGATATACAGGGTTCAAAACTGTTTTTT CAIRDIQGSKLFF TRBJ1-4 - few TRBV10-3
TGCGCCAGCAGCTCCGGACAGGGGGGAAACACCATATATTTT CASSSGQGGNTIYF TRBJ1-3 TRBD1 few TRBV5-1
TGTGCCAGCAGTTCTCTAGCGGGGGATGAGCAGTTCTTC CASSSLAGDEQFF TRBJ2-1 TRBD2 once TRBV6-5
TGTGCCAGCTCACCCCGGGGTGGGAGCTCGGGCTATGGCTACACCTTC CASSPRGGSSGYGYTF TRBJ1-2 - - TRBV18
TGTGCCACCAGTGATTCCAGGGGGCTGGGGGAAAAACTGTTTTTT CATSDSRGLGEKLFF TRBJ1-4 TRBD1 once TRBV24-1
TGTGCCAGCAGCCAAGCAGGGGGCTATGGCTACACCTTC CASSQAGGYGYTF TRBJ1-2 TRBD1 - TRBV4-2
TGTGCCAGCAGTCCGGGACTAGCGGGACAAGAGACCCAGTACTTC CASSPGLAGQETQYF TRBJ2-5 TRBD2 - TRBV28
TGTGCCAGCAGCGCGGGGGGCCTACAAGAGACCCAGTACTTC CASSAGGLQETQYF TRBJ2-5 TRBD2 - TRBV7-3
TGTGCCTGGATAGGACAGATGAACACTGAAGCTTTCTTT CAWIGQMNTEAFF TRBJ1-1 - - TRBV30
TGTGCCAGCAGTCGACGTCTCGGGGTGGGGGAGCAGTTCTTC CASSRRLGVGEQFF TRBJ2-1 - - TRBV7-9
TGTGCCAGCAGTGACGGGGGGGCCGGGGAGCTGTTTTTT CASSDGGAGELFF TRBJ2-2 TRBD2 - TRBV6-4
TGTGCCACCGGCTCAGGGGACTATGGCTACACCTTC CATGSGDYGYTF TRBJ1-2 - - TRBV15
TGCAGCGTTGAGACGGACAGGAGGACAGATACGCAGTATTTT CSVETDRRTDTQYF TRBJ2-3 TRBD1 - TRBV29-1
TGTGCCAGCAGCTGGGACAGGGAATTATCCTACGAGCAGTACTTC CASSWDRELSYEQYF TRBJ2-7 TRBD1 medium-sized TRBV6-2/TRBV6-3
TGTGCCAGCATGACAGGAGTATTCTATGGCTACACCTTC CASMTGVFYGYTF TRBJ1-2 - - TRBV6-7
TGTGCCAGCAGTTCCCACGGGACAGGGTCTCATGAAAAACTGTTTTTT CASSSHGTGSHEKLFF TRBJ1-4 TRBD1 few TRBV27
TGTGCCAGCAGTGAATTACCAAGTAGCTTATACAATGAGCAGTTCTTC CASSELPSSLYNEQFF TRBJ2-1 - - TRBV6-1
TGTGCCAGCAGCCGGCACTCAGCGGGAGGGGCCCCCGGGGAGCTGTTTTTT CASSRHSAGGAPGELFF TRBJ2-2 TRBD2 - TRBV5-5
TGCGCCAGCAGCTTGGTGGGGGGACTAGCGGGGCCCTACAATGAGCAGTTCTTC CASSLVGGLAGPYNEQFF TRBJ2-1 TRBD2 once TRBV5-1
TGTGCCAGCAGCACAGGGCTCTATGAGCAGTTCTTC CASSTGLYEQFF TRBJ2-1 - few TRBV2
TGTGCCAGCAGTTACGGACTAGCTGATCTCGGGGAGCTGTTTTTT CASSYGLADLGELFF TRBJ2-2 TRBD2 - TRBV6-5
TGTGCCAGCAGCTTGATAGCGGGAGGGACCGATACGCAGTATTTT CASSLIAGGTDTQYF TRBJ2-3 TRBD2 - TRBV7-2
TGTGCCAGCAGCTCCCGGGGTTATAATTCACCCCTCCACTTT CASSSRGYNSPLHF TRBJ1-6 - - TRBV7-6